This T cell receptor beta chain was documented in a study of control samples from healthy donors and cancer patients. Sequenced by immunoSEQ multiplex PCR; TCRdb stores in-frame clones only, minus some. The repertoire holds 150,000 to 200,000 clones, with about 87% as singletons. CDR1 and CDR2 (germline): LNHNV, YYDKDF (reference sequence). V shed 2 bases and J shed 1 base, with 12 bases lying between them. This CDR3 has 16 amino acids. The clonotype originates from a man aged 25 to 40 in good health. Sequencing input: blood. The chain links TRBV15 to TRBJ2-1, with D maybe TRBD2 (5 bases). DNA of the CDR3: TGTGCCACCAGCAGATTGAGGGAGCTATCCTACAATGAGCAGTTCTTC. Translating it yields CATSRLRELSYNEQFF.